The clone carrying this T cell receptor (beta chain) was seen more than once but under ten times. The data belong to a study of blood T cells in healthy people across ages. The second PCR ran about 6 to 11 cycles with a sample-barcoded 5' primer and J-beta primers. MiXCR, run by TCRdb on the 5' RACE reads, gives a single entry per CDR3 protein. The data show about 1.6 million distinct CDR3 sequences, roughly a third seen once. Germline CDR1 and CDR2: LGHDT and YNNKEL (reference sequence). This CDR3 is built from 16 residues. Trimming at V came to 3 bases and at J to 4 bases, leaving 5 bases not matched to a gene.

The chain couples TRBV3-1 to TRBJ2-1, with 11 nucleotides matching TRBD2. Source material: blood. This clonotype was obtained from a woman aged 25-40 years in good health. For the CDR3, the DNA is TGTGCCAGCAGCCATACCCTAGCGGGGGGTTACAATGAGCAGTTCTTC. It translates to CASSHTLAGGYNEQFF.